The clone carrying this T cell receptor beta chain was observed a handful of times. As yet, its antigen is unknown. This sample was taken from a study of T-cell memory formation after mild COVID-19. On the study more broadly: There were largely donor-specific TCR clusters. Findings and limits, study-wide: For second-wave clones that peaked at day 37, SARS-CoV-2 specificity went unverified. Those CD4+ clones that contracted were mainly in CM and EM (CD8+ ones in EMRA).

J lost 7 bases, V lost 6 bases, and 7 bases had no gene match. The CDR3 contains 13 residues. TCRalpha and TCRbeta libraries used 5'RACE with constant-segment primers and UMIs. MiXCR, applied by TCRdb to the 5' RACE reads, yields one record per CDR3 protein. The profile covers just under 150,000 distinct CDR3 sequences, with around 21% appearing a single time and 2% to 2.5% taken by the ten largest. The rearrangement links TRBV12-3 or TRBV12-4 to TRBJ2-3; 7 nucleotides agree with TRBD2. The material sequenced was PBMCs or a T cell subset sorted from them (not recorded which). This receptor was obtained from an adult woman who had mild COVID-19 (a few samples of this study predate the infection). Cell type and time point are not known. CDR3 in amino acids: CASSLLAPNTQYF. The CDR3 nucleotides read TGTGCCAGCAGCCTACTAGCGCCGAATACGCAGTATTTT.